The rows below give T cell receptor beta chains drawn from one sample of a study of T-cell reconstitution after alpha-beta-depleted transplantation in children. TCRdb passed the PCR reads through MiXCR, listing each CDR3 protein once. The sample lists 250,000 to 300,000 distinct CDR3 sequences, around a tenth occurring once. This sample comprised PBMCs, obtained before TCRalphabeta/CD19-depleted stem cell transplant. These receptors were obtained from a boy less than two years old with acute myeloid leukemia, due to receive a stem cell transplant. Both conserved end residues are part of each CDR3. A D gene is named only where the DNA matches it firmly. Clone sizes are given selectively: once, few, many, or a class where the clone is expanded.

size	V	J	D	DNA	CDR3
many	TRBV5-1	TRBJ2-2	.	TGCGCCAGCAGCTTGACACCGGGGGCGGATGCCGGGGAGCTGTTTTTT	CASSLTPGADAGELFF
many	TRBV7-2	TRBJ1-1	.	TGTGCCAGCAGCTTCGGACAGCCGAACACTGAAGCTTTCTTT	CASSFGQPNTEAFF
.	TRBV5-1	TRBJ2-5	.	TGCGCCAGCAGCCGGAACCCCGGGGGCCCTCTCCAAGAGACCCAGTACTTC	CASSRNPGGPLQETQYF
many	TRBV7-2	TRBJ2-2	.	TGTGCCAGCAGTTTCGACGGGGGGCGGGTCACCGGGGAGCTGTTTTTT	CASSFDGGRVTGELFF
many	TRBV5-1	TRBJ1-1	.	TGCGCCAGCAGCTTGGGGGCCCAGATGAACACTGAAGCTTTCTTT	CASSLGAQMNTEAFF
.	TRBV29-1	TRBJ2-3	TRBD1	TGCAGCGTTGAGGGACAGGGGGCCTCAGATACGCAGTATTTT	CSVEGQGASDTQYF
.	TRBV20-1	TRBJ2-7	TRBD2	TGCTGTGCTAGCCATCAACAGCGGGGGAGCTCCTACGAGCAGTACTTC	CCASHQQRGSSYEQYF
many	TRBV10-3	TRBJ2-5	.	TGTGCCATCAAAAACGACAGCCTGGGGACCCAGTACTTC	CAIKNDSLGTQYF
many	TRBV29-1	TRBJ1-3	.	TGCAGCGTTGGTGGGGCCGGCTCTGGAAACACCATATATTTT	CSVGGAGSGNTIYF
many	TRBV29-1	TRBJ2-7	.	TGCAGCGTTGAGGTGGGAGGTTACGAGCAGTACTTC	CSVEVGGYEQYF
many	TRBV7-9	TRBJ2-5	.	TGTGCCTTATCGGGGGTCCAAGAGACCCAGTACTTC	CALSGVQETQYF